Following are 17 T cell receptor beta chains from one sample sequenced in a study of cytomegalovirus exposure and HLA in healthy donors. Repertoires were generated with immunoSEQ multiplex PCR, while TCRdb's copy carries only in-frame clones and drops some. The sample shows 300,000 or so clones, 88% of them seen only once. Sequenced input: PBMCs. The receptor set was obtained from a man aged 25 to 40 in good health and CMV-seronegative.

This chain uses TRBV21-1 with TRBJ1-2; the table calls TRBD1, which could not be checked here. TRBV21-1 is a pseudogene. The CDR3 covers 17 residues. The CDR3 is CASSPGQGAPTNYGYTF. The CDR3 nucleotides read TGTGCCAGCAGCCCGGGACAGGGGGCGCCAACTAACTATGGCTACACCTTC.

This clone was recorded only once. The chain employs TRBV10-1 and TRBJ2-7; 10 bases fit TRBD2. The germline V gene has CDR1 WNHNN and CDR2 SYGVQD (reference sequence). Germline trimming cut 0 bases from V and 0 bases from J; bases unmatched to any gene: 5. This CDR3 is built from 17 residues. The CDR3 is CASSESGIAGGSYEQYF. CDR3 DNA sequence: TGCGCCAGCAGTGAGTCGGGGATAGCGGGGGGCTCCTACGAGCAGTACTTC.

CDR3 region: CSVEQGTPEAFF. The CDR3 coding sequence is TGCAGCGTAGAACAGGGTACTCCTGAAGCTTTCTTT. V usage is TRBV29-1 and J usage is TRBJ1-1; D possibly corresponds to TRBD1 (6 bases). This CDR3 is 12 amino acids long. CDR1 is SQVTM, CDR2 ANQGSEA, per germline. Between the trimmed V and J ends, which lost 6 bases and 6 bases, there was a span of 14 bases.

The chain recombines TRBV13 with TRBJ2-6; weak D call: TRBD1 (6 bases). The V and J ends lost 5 bases and 5 bases respectively, with 19 bases between them. The CDR3 is made up of 17 amino acids. Germline V gene data show CDR1 as PRHDT and CDR2 as FYEKMQ (reference sequence). CDR3 amino acids: CASSQSTGQYRANVLTF. The CDR3 bases are TGTGCCAGCAGCCAATCTACTGGACAGTACAGGGCCAACGTCCTGACTTTC. Full variable domain (remainder filled in from reference TRBV13 and TRBJ2-6): AAGVIQSPRHLIKEKRETATLKCYPIPRHDTVYWYQQGPGQDPQFLISFYEKMQSDKGSIPDRFSAQQFSDYHSELNMSSLELGDSALYFCASSQSTGQYRANVLTFGAGSRLTVL.

V gene TRBV6-5 combines with J gene TRBJ1-1, with TRBD1 identical over 8 bases. Germline loops: CDR1 MNHEY, CDR2 SVGAGI. CDR3 size: 13 residues. V trimming: 5 bases; J trimming: 10 bases; junction bases outside the gene matches: 9. CDR3 region: CASSSRDRTVAFF. The CDR3 bases are TGTGCCAGCAGTAGTCGGGACAGGACAGTAGCTTTCTTT.

The chain uses TRBV18 and TRBJ1-2; 7 bases align to TRBD1. J was trimmed by 1 base and V by 2 bases; bases with no gene match: 4. This CDR3 has 15 residues. Germline CDR1 KGHSH, CDR2 LQKENI. The CDR3 loop reads CASSPETGFNYGYTF. For the CDR3, the DNA is TGTGCCAGCTCACCAGAGACAGGGTTTAACTATGGCTACACCTTC.

The gene calls are TRBV5-1 and TRBJ2-1, with 10 bases lining up with TRBD1. The CDR3 has 15 residues. The germline V gene encodes CDR1 SGHRS and CDR2 YFSETQ. V was pared by 3 bases and J by 8 bases, with 8 bases of the junction left unmatched. Written as DNA, the CDR3 is TGCGCCAGCAGCTCAACCGGGACAGGGGAAGATGAGCAGTTCTTC. Amino acid sequence: CASSSTGTGEDEQFF.

V usage is TRBV5-6 and J usage is TRBJ2-5, with D possibly being TRBD1 (6 bases). The CDR3 extends over 16 amino acids. Germline V gives CDR1 SGHDT, CDR2 YYEEEE. The germline V and J ends were trimmed by 2 bases and 5 bases, with 19 bases remaining between them. The CDR3 sequence: CASSFLGQPKGETQYF. The CDR3, as DNA: TGTGCCAGCAGCTTCCTTGGACAGCCAAAGGGGGAGACCCAGTACTTC.

The rearrangement links TRBV29-1 to TRBJ1-1; 8 bases line up with TRBD1. Trimming at V came to 8 bases and at J to 1 base, leaving 6 bases not matched to a gene. The length of the CDR3 is 13 residues. Germline CDR1 SQVTM, CDR2 ANQGSEA. The CDR3, as DNA: TGCAGCTCCTTGGACAGGGCGAACACTGAAGCTTTCTTT. Translated, it gives CSSLDRANTEAFF.

This clone was detected a few times. The chain has TRBV2 and TRBJ2-5; D possibly corresponds to TRBD2 (6 bases). CDR1 is SNHLY and CDR2 is FYNNEI in the germline V gene. The CDR3 length is 13 residues. Trimming removed 7 bases at V and 1 base at J, with 10 bases between. Here the CDR3 reads CASNGRTQETQYF. CDR3 nucleotide sequence: TGTGCCAGCAATGGGAGGACCCAAGAGACCCAGTACTTC.

The rearrangement joins TRBV27 to TRBJ1-6; 7 bases match TRBD1. The CDR3 consists of 19 residues. Germline V gene sequence: CDR1 MNHEY, CDR2 SMNVEV (reference sequence). V shed 3 bases, J shed 6 bases, and the junction held 17 bases outside the gene matches. The CDR3 protein is CASSFSGQVEAAFNSPLHF. Written as DNA, the CDR3 is TGTGCCAGCAGTTTTTCTGGACAGGTGGAGGCGGCTTTTAATTCACCCCTCCACTTT.

This rearrangement joins TRBV6-5 to TRBJ2-1, with 11 bases identical to TRBD2. V gave up 3 bases and J gave up 6 bases; unmatched junction bases: 7. The germline V gene has CDR1 MNHEY and CDR2 SVGAGI. This CDR3 is built from 16 residues. The CDR3 coding sequence is TGTGCCAGCAGTTATAGGACTAGCGGGTCGAGCAATGAGCAGTTCTTC. This sequence encodes CASSYRTSGSSNEQFF.

The chain recombines TRBV9 with TRBJ2-7; D unresolved. Per the germline V gene, CDR1 is SGDLS and CDR2 is YYNGEE. The CDR3 contains 14 residues. The ends were cut back, 5 bases at V and 0 bases at J, with 12 bases in the middle. The CDR3 coding sequence is TGTGCCAGCAGTCCCCAGGTCAGCTCCTACGAGCAGTACTTC. Translation: CASSPQVSSYEQYF.

The V and J genes are TRBV11-2 and TRBJ1-5, with D perhaps matching TRBD1 (5 bases). This CDR3 has 14 residues. Germline CDR1 SGHAT, CDR2 FQNNGV. With 2 bases removed from V and 5 bases from J, the gap between germline ends came to 10 bases. DNA of the CDR3: TGTGCCAGCAGCTTAAGTTCGGGGGATCAGCCCCAGCATTTT. Its translation is CASSLSSGDQPQHF.

CDR3 sequence: CASGSETSAKNQYF. In DNA, the CDR3 is TGTGCTAGTGGTTCAGAGACTAGCGCTAAGAACCAGTACTTC. V and J are TRBV12-5 and TRBJ2-5, with 8 nucleotides matching TRBD2. Trimming removed 4 bases from V and 10 bases from J; junction bases left unmatched: 11. Germline V gives CDR1 LGHNT, CDR2 FRNRAP. The CDR3 contains 14 residues.

The chain recombines TRBV6-5 with TRBJ1-3, with 8 positions matching TRBD1. Germline V gene lookup returns CDR1 MNHEY and CDR2 SVGAGI. V lost 6 bases, J lost 2 bases, and 0 bases stayed unmatched. This CDR3 region has 13 residues. For the CDR3, the DNA is TGTGCCAGCAGGACAGGGGCTGGAAACACCATATATTTT. It specifies CASRTGAGNTIYF.

V usage is TRBV25-1 and J usage is TRBJ1-2; D not resolved. CDR1 MGHDK and CDR2 SYGVNS come from the germline V gene. The CDR3 covers 15 residues. Trimming took off 8 bases at V and 6 bases at J, with 22 bases between the two ends. The chain's CDR3 is CASPSLREPGHGYTF. The CDR3 bases are TGTGCCAGCCCGTCCCTCCGGGAGCCCGGCCATGGCTACACCTTC.